These 13 T cell receptor beta chains were sequenced from one sample in a study of T-cell memory formation after mild COVID-19. One entry per CDR3 protein results from TCRdb running MiXCR on the 5' RACE reads. The repertoire holds just over 400,000 distinct CDR3 sequences, with less than 25% as singletons. Sequencing was done on a sample of PBMCs or a T cell subset sorted from them (not recorded which). Receptors were obtained from an adult woman who had mild COVID-19 (a few samples of this study predate the infection). Cell type and time point are not known.

This clonotype was detected only a few times. J is TRBJ2-2 and V is TRBV10-3; D possibly corresponds to TRBD2 (5 bases). V lost 2 bases and J lost 4, with 11 bases in between. This CDR3 has 15 residues. Per the germline V gene, CDR1 is ENHRY and CDR2 is SYGVKD. The CDR3, as DNA: TGTGCCATCAGTGAGATGGTGGGAGTCACCGGGGAGCTGTTTTTT. As protein: CAISEMVGVTGELFF.

The CDR3 nucleotides are TGCGCCAGCAGCTTGATTCCCAAACAGGGAAACATTCAGTACTTC. Translated: CASSLIPKQGNIQYF. V and J are TRBV5-1 and TRBJ2-4; perhaps TRBD1 as D (6 bases). V lost 1 base and J lost 6, with 14 bases in between. The CDR3 has 15 amino acids. The germline V gene encodes CDR1 SGHRS and CDR2 YFSETQ.

The chain combines TRBV7-9 with TRBJ1-4, with 9 bases fitting TRBD1. Germline V gene data show CDR1 as SEHNR and CDR2 as FQNEAQ (reference sequence). Trimming cost V 5 bases and J 6 bases; bases outside gene matches: 10. This CDR3 is 16 amino acids long. The CDR3 region is CASSGYRGRGDEKLFF. As DNA, the CDR3 is TGTGCCAGCAGCGGCTACAGGGGGCGCGGGGATGAAAAACTGTTTTTT.

In this sample, this clonotype turned up a few times. V gene TRBV7-9 combines with J gene TRBJ2-3, with TRBD1 matching over 8 bases. CDR1 and CDR2 (germline): SEHNR, FQNEAQ (reference sequence). J lost 4 bases, V lost 6 bases, and 9 bases had no gene match. CDR3 length: 15 residues. CDR3 loop: CASSIGQGDSDTQYF. Written as DNA, the CDR3 is TGTGCCAGCAGTATCGGACAGGGAGATTCAGATACGCAGTATTTT.

The table lists this clonotype with a few counts. The chain recombines TRBV2 with TRBJ2-7; D assignment may be TRBD1 or TRBD2 (5 bases each). The germline gives CDR1 SNHLY, CDR2 FYNNEI. CDR3 length: 14 residues. V gave up 6 bases and J gave up 2 bases, with 14 bases separating them. In DNA, the CDR3 is TGTGCCAGCAGCCCCAGGGACGGGACCTACGAGCAGTACTTC. It encodes CASSPRDGTYEQYF.

This clonotype was observed a handful of times. V usage is TRBV6-2 or TRBV6-3 and J usage is TRBJ2-3; a weak D match, TRBD2 (5 bases). CDR3 length equals 16 residues. The ends were cut back, 5 bases at V and 0 bases at J, with 15 bases in the middle. Germline CDR1 MNHEY, CDR2 SVGEGT. CDR3 nucleotide sequence: TGTGCCAGCAGTCTCGATAGCGCCATTAGCACAGATACGCAGTATTTT. Its translation is CASSLDSAISTDTQYF.

The V call is TRBV5-1, the J call TRBJ2-3, with 9 bases fitting TRBD2. Trimming took 3 bases from V and 2 from J; bases not matched to a gene: 4. The CDR3 has 15 amino acids. Germline V gene lookup returns CDR1 SGHRS and CDR2 YFSETQ. CDR3 sequence (DNA): TGCGCCAGCAGCTCTAGCGGGGAGACCACAGATACGCAGTATTTT. Residues: CASSSSGETTDTQYF.

This clonotype was seen a handful of times. The chain couples TRBV3-1 to TRBJ2-5; D gene unclear. The CDR3 runs to 14 residues. Germline V gives CDR1 LGHDT, CDR2 YNNKEL (reference sequence). The germline V and J ends were trimmed by 3 bases and 4 bases, with 12 bases remaining between them. CDR3 residues: CASSQNSKGETQYF. The CDR3 DNA reads TGTGCCAGCAGCCAGAACAGCAAGGGAGAGACCCAGTACTTC.

Ten or more counts support this clonotype. V usage is TRBV9 and J usage is TRBJ2-1; D remains unclear. The CDR3 has 15 residues. Per germline, CDR1 SGDLS and CDR2 YYNGEE. Trimming left V 0 bases short and J 4 bases short, with 11 bases between. CDR3 protein: CASSVGSVIYNEQFF. CDR3 sequence (DNA): TGTGCCAGCAGCGTAGGCTCGGTGATTTACAATGAGCAGTTCTTC.

J is TRBJ2-2 and V is TRBV20-1; no clear D gene. From germline, CDR1 is DFQATT and CDR2 SNEGSKA (reference sequence). The CDR3 sequence is 12 residues long. Trimming shortened V by 2 bases and J by 4 bases, and 5 bases separated the two germline ends. The CDR3 loop reads CSARPFTGELFF. The CDR3 region has the DNA TGCAGTGCTAGACCTTTCACCGGGGAGCTGTTTTTT.

Notes on this clonotype: At one end the junction does not follow the germline gene, possibly because of a read error. This rearrangement joins TRBV12-3 or TRBV12-4 to TRBJ2-4, with TRBD2 matching 12 bases. This CDR3 comprises 16 residues. The CDR3 nucleotides read TGTGCCAGCAGTGGGGCTAGCGGGAGGGCCACAAACATTCAGTACTTC. Protein sequence: CASSGASGRATNIQYF.

In this sample, this clonotype turned up a few times. V is TRBV19 and J is TRBJ2-2; D not resolved. Trimming took 0 bases from V and 3 from J, leaving 14 bases between them. The CDR3 spans 17 residues. CDR1 LNHDA and CDR2 SQIVND come from the germline V gene (reference sequence). In nucleotides, the CDR3 is TGTGCCAGTAGTATAGAGTATGGAATAAGGGACACCGGGGAGCTGTTTTTT. Translation gives CASSIEYGIRDTGELFF.

The chain has TRBV30 and TRBJ1-1, with D hard to call. Between the trimmed V and J ends, which lost 0 bases and 5 bases, there was a span of 7 bases. This CDR3 has 12 residues. Germline values: CDR1 GTSNPN, CDR2 SVGIG (reference sequence). CDR3 DNA sequence: TGTGCCTGGAGTGTGACAAGGACTGAAGCTTTCTTT. It yields the protein CAWSVTRTEAFF.